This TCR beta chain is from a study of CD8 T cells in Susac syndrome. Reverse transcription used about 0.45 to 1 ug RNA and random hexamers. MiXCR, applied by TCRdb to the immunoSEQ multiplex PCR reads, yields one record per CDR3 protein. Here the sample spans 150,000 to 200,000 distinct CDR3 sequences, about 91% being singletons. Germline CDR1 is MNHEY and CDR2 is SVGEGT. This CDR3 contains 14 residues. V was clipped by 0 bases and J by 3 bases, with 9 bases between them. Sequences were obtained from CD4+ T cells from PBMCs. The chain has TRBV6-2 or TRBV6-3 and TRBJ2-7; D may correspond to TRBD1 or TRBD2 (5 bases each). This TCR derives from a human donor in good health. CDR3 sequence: CASSYSGTFYEQYF. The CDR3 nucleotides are TGTGCCAGCAGTTACTCCGGGACCTTCTACGAGCAGTACTTC.